Each of the 25 T cell receptor beta chains below was sequenced from the same sample in a study of cytomegalovirus exposure and HLA in healthy donors. The primer mix had 60 Vbeta and 13 Jbeta primers. The protocol was immunoSEQ multiplex PCR, while the TCRdb copy is restricted to in-frame clones and leaves out a portion. Among 60,000 to 70,000 clones, roughly four fifths were seen once, and the ten largest hold 6.3%. Material for sequencing was PBMCs. The receptors shown here come from a man over 45 in good health and CMV-seronegative.

CDR3 residues: CASSYAGRTEAFF. CDR3 in DNA: TGTGCCAGCAGTTACGCAGGGAGGACTGAAGCTTTCTTT. This sequence joins TRBV6-5 and TRBJ1-1; D may be TRBD1 (5 bases). This CDR3 region has 13 residues. The V gene's germline CDR1 is MNHEY and CDR2 SVGAGI. Trimming left V 2 bases short and J 5 bases short, with 9 bases between.

This clone is judged medium-sized (0.01 to 0.1%). The V call is TRBV4-3, the J call TRBJ2-1; TRBD2 agrees at 9 bases. This CDR3 contains 16 residues. The junction had 3 bases not matched to a gene; V was cut back by 0 bases and J by 3 bases. The V gene's germline CDR1 is LGHNA and CDR2 YSLEER. The CDR3 protein is CASSQETSGHYNEQFF. CDR3 bases: TGCGCCAGCAGCCAAGAAACTAGCGGGCACTACAATGAGCAGTTCTTC.

The chain joins TRBV7-9 to TRBJ1-1; tentatively, D is TRBD1 (5 bases). CDR1 is SEHNR, CDR2 FQNEAQ, per germline (reference sequence). V dropped 5 bases and J dropped 0 bases, with 16 bases sitting between them. The CDR3 runs 16 residues. CDR3 coding DNA: TGTGCCAGCAGCGGAGCGACAGTTTCGATGAACACTGAAGCTTTCTTT. This encodes CASSGATVSMNTEAFF. Full variable domain (missing parts from reference TRBV7-9 and TRBJ1-1): DTGVSQNPRHKITKRGQNVTFRCDPISEHNRLYWYRQTLGQGPEFLTYFQNEAQLEKSRLLSDRFSAERPKGSFSTLEIQRTEQGDSAMYLCASSGATVSMNTEAFFGQGTRLTVV.

The J gene is TRBJ2-5, the V gene TRBV10-1; the match to TRBD1 covers 7 bases. CDR3 size: 13 residues. V trimming: 4 bases; J trimming: 5 bases; junction bases outside the gene matches: 4. The germline V gene has CDR1 WNHNN and CDR2 SYGVQD (reference sequence). The CDR3 protein is CASSGGGMETQYF. CDR3 coding DNA: TGCGCCAGCAGTGGAGGGGGCATGGAGACCCAGTACTTC.

This chain connects TRBV29-1 to TRBJ2-7, with 12 bases identical to TRBD2. V was clipped by 5 bases and J by 2 bases; unmatched bases: 1. The V gene's germline CDR1 is SQVTM and CDR2 ANQGSEA. This CDR3 has 13 amino acids. The CDR3 bases are TGCAGCGTTCGACTAGCGGGAGCCTACGAGCAGTACTTC. Amino acid sequence: CSVRLAGAYEQYF.

In its sample, this clone was seen once. The chain employs TRBV30 and TRBJ1-4; D is uncertain. Trimming removed 1 base at V and 7 bases at J, with 7 bases between. Germline lookup yields CDR1 GTSNPN and CDR2 SVGIG (reference sequence). There are 12 residues in the CDR3. The CDR3 bases are TGTGCCTGGAGTGGGCAGGTTGAAAAACTGTTTTTT. Encoded protein: CAWSGQVEKLFF.

The chain couples TRBV10-2 to TRBJ2-1; 8 positions match TRBD2. Unmatched junction bases numbered 6, after V lost 3 bases and J lost 5 bases. This CDR3 contains 15 residues. Germline loops: CDR1 WSHSY, CDR2 SAAADI. CDR3 amino acids: CASSEGSGIHNEQFF. CDR3 nucleotide sequence: TGCGCCAGCAGTGAAGGTAGCGGGATTCACAATGAGCAGTTCTTC.

The chain joins TRBV18 to TRBJ1-1; D possibly corresponds to TRBD1 (5 bases). V was pared by 0 bases and J by 5 bases, with 13 bases between. CDR3 length: 15 residues. The V gene's germline CDR1 is KGHSH and CDR2 LQKENI. CDR3 sequence (DNA): TGTGCCAGCTCACCACCTAGTAGGGGTGGGACTGAAGCTTTCTTT. This sequence encodes CASSPPSRGGTEAFF. Complete variable domain (other parts from reference TRBV18 and TRBJ1-1): NAGVMQNPRHLVRRRGQEARLRCSPMKGHSHVYWYRQLPEEGLKFMVYLQKENIIDESGMPKERFSAEFPKEGPSILRIQQVVRGDSAAYFCASSPPSRGGTEAFFGQGTRLTVV.

The chain links TRBV18 to TRBJ1-1, with a weak D call TRBD1 (5 bases). Trimming took 4 bases from V and 3 from J, leaving 12 bases between them. Germline loops: CDR1 KGHSH, CDR2 LQKENI. This CDR3 has 14 amino acids. The CDR3 loop reads CASSRGREDTEAFF. The CDR3 nucleotides are TGTGCCAGCTCACGGGGCAGGGAGGACACTGAAGCTTTCTTT.

The rearrangement joins TRBV5-5 to TRBJ1-1; unclear D gene. Looked up from germline, CDR1 is SGHKS and CDR2 is YYEKEE (reference sequence). Trimming took off 4 bases at V and 1 base at J, with 17 bases between the two ends. The CDR3 is 16 amino acids. Written as DNA, the CDR3 is TGTGCCAGCAGCCCTTGGGCGGAGGCTCAGAACACTGAAGCTTTCTTT. It translates to CASSPWAEAQNTEAFF. The whole variable domain, remainder taken from reference TRBV5-5 and TRBJ1-1, is DAGVTQSPTHLIKTRGQQVTLRCSPISGHKSVSWYQQVLGQGPQFIFQYYEKEERGRGNFPDRFSARQFPNYSSELNVNALLLGDSALYLCASSPWAEAQNTEAFFGQGTRLTVV.

This chain links TRBV9 with TRBJ2-5; D unresolved. The CDR3 is made up of 13 amino acids. Germline V gene lookup returns CDR1 SGDLS and CDR2 YYNGEE. V dropped 0 bases and J dropped 3 bases, with 6 bases sitting between them. The chain's CDR3 is CASSVVPEETQYF. In DNA, the CDR3 is TGTGCCAGCAGCGTAGTTCCAGAAGAGACCCAGTACTTC.

The rearrangement uses TRBV28 and TRBJ1-2; TRBD1 matches 7 bases. Germline assignment: CDR1 MDHEN and CDR2 SYDVKM. Trimming at V came to 9 bases and at J to 6 bases, leaving 7 bases not matched to a gene. The CDR3 sequence is 12 residues long. The CDR3 is CASTTGIDGYTF. The CDR3 DNA sequence: TGTGCCAGTACGACAGGGATCGATGGCTACACCTTC.

Details on this clone: The same CDR3 can be traced to other DNA sequences in this sample. This chain joins TRBV6-5 and TRBJ1-1; D is unclear. V lost 2 bases to trimming and J lost 2 bases, with 9 bases between them. Germline V gene sequence: CDR1 MNHEY, CDR2 SVGAGI. CDR3 length: 14 residues. CDR3 in DNA: TGTGCCAGCAGTTACGGCGGCCTAAACACTGAAGCTTTCTTT. As protein: CASSYGGLNTEAFF.

This chain connects TRBV5-1 to TRBJ2-3; D call uncertain. This CDR3 is built from 15 residues. Trimming cost V 4 bases and J 0 bases, with 12 bases left between them. Germline CDR1 SGHRS, CDR2 YFSETQ. The CDR3 spells CASSPGVFSTDTQYF. CDR3 nucleotides: TGCGCCAGCAGCCCAGGTGTGTTCAGCACAGATACGCAGTATTTT.

The genes are TRBV18 and TRBJ2-1, with 12 bases identical to TRBD2. The germline V gene has CDR1 KGHSH and CDR2 LQKENI. J was trimmed by 5 bases and V by 4 bases; bases with no gene match: 3. This CDR3 region has 15 residues. For the CDR3, the DNA is TGTGCCAGCTCACGGACTAGCGGGAATAACAATGAGCAGTTCTTC. Translated, it gives CASSRTSGNNNEQFF.

The chain links TRBV5-4 to TRBJ2-7, with TRBD1 matching over 10 bases. The CDR3 has 14 amino acids. Per the germline V gene, CDR1 is SGHNT and CDR2 is YYREEE (reference sequence). V shed 4 bases and J 5 bases; nucleotides not matched to a gene: 6. CDR3 bases: TGTGCCAGCAGCGAGGGACAGGGGCGAAACGAGCAGTACTTC. Protein: CASSEGQGRNEQYF.

The chain has TRBV7-6 and TRBJ2-2; 10 nucleotides agree with TRBD2. Germline loops: CDR1 SGHVS, CDR2 FNYEAQ. V gave up 6 bases and J gave up 3 bases; unmatched junction bases: 4. The CDR3 spans 15 residues. In DNA form, the CDR3 reads TGTGCCAGCAGAATCAGCGGGAGGGACACCGGGGAGCTGTTTTTT. Translated: CASRISGRDTGELFF. The variable domain in full, with the rest retrieved from reference TRBV7-6 and TRBJ2-2, is GAGVSQSPRYKVTKRGQDVALRCDPISGHVSLYWYRQALGQGPEFLTYFNYEAQQDKSGLPNDRFSAERPEGSISTLTIQRTEQRDSAMYRCASRISGRDTGELFFGEGSRLTVL.

Regarding this clone: Relative to the germline gene, one junction end is altered; a read error may explain this. Other DNA variants within this sample encode the same CDR3. The rearrangement joins TRBV7-9 to TRBJ2-7; TRBD2 matches 10 bases. This CDR3 comprises 13 residues. Germline loops: CDR1 SEHNR, CDR2 FQNEAQ (reference sequence). CDR3 bases: TGTGCCAGCAGCCTAGCGGGAGATAACGAGCAGTACTTC. It codes for CASSLAGDNEQYF.

The chain links TRBV14 to TRBJ1-1; TRBD1 matches 7 bases. The germline V gene has CDR1 SGHDN and CDR2 FVKESK. The CDR3 covers 15 residues. Losses at the gene ends were 1 base for V and 3 bases for J; bases not matched to a gene: 5. CDR3 region: CASSQVTGAYTEAFF. The CDR3 DNA is TGTGCCAGCAGCCAAGTTACAGGGGCCTACACTGAAGCTTTCTTT.

There are a few counts of this clone. This chain links TRBV15 with TRBJ1-1; D unresolved. The CDR3 sequence is 14 residues long. The V and J ends lost 6 bases and 2 bases respectively, with 13 bases between them. Germline V gene data show CDR1 as LNHNV and CDR2 as YYDKDF (reference sequence). CDR3 in DNA: TGTGCCACCAGAGTGCCGCTGACTAACACTGAAGCTTTCTTT. Amino acid sequence: CATRVPLTNTEAFF.

V gene TRBV7-9 combines with J gene TRBJ2-1; tentatively, D is TRBD2 (6 bases). The ends were cut back, 5 bases at V and 8 bases at J, with 19 bases in the middle. This CDR3 spans 15 amino acids. Per germline, CDR1 SEHNR and CDR2 FQNEAQ (reference sequence). CDR3 protein: CASSELGTSLYEQFF. DNA for the CDR3: TGTGCCAGCAGCGAACTTGGTACTAGCTTATATGAGCAGTTCTTC. Using reference TRBV7-9 and TRBJ2-1 for the parts outside the CDR3, the full variable domain is DTGVSQNPRHKITKRGQNVTFRCDPISEHNRLYWYRQTLGQGPEFLTYFQNEAQLEKSRLLSDRFSAERPKGSFSTLEIQRTEQGDSAMYLCASSELGTSLYEQFFGPGTRLTVL.

Only a few counts were recorded for this clone. The chain has TRBV2 and TRBJ1-4, with 7 positions matching TRBD1. The germline gives CDR1 SNHLY, CDR2 FYNNEI. V trimming: 5 bases; J trimming: 4 bases; junction bases outside the gene matches: 4. This CDR3 contains 14 residues. The CDR3 is CASSSQGLNEKLFF. The CDR3 bases are TGTGCCAGCAGTTCACAGGGGCTTAATGAAAAACTGTTTTTT.

The chain has TRBV4-3 and TRBJ2-5, with a possible D match to TRBD1 (5 bases). The J call may be mistaken, given a closer DNA end match to TRBJ2-7. The CDR3 runs 15 residues. Germline CDR1 reads LGHNA; CDR2 reads YSLEER. The CDR3 sequence is CASSQDWGRSYEQYF. The CDR3 region has the DNA TGCGCCAGCAGCCAAGATTGGGGCAGATCCTACGAGCAGTACTTC.

The chain combines TRBV7-3 with TRBJ1-1; the match to TRBD1 covers 9 bases. J was trimmed by 3 bases and V by 3 bases; bases with no gene match: 2. Germline assignment: CDR1 SGHTA and CDR2 FQGTGA. The CDR3 has 14 residues. The CDR3 DNA reads as TGTGCCAGCAGCTTCCGGGACAGGGACACTGAAGCTTTCTTT. Translating gives CASSFRDRDTEAFF.

The chain is built from TRBV10-3 and TRBJ1-5; no firm D call. Germline V lookup: CDR1 ENHRY, CDR2 SYGVKD. Trimming removed 0 bases from V and 3 bases from J, with 6 bases in between. This CDR3 has 14 amino acids. The CDR3 coding sequence is TGTGCCATCAGTGAGTCAACTACCAATCAGCCCCAGCATTTT. Amino acid sequence: CAISESTTNQPQHF.